Sequencing of this T cell receptor beta chain was carried out in a study of blood T cell repertoires in COVID-19. This CDR3 region has 13 residues. Germline V gene sequence: CDR1 MNHNY, CDR2 SVGAGI (reference sequence). V was clipped by 2 bases and J by 7 bases; unmatched bases: 3. Produced via immunoSEQ multiplex PCR; TCRdb's table is partial and in-frame only. The profile covers approximately 99,000 clones, with approximately 79% appearing a single time and approximately 18% taken by the ten largest. The receptor comes from a woman older than 75 with active or convalescent COVID-19. The gene calls are TRBV6-6 and TRBJ2-7, with 9 bases fitting TRBD1. What was sequenced was peripheral blood. Here the CDR3 reads CASSYGQGQEQYF. The CDR3 nucleotides are TGTGCCAGCAGTTACGGACAGGGGCAGGAGCAGTACTTC.